This T cell receptor beta chain was documented in a study of cytomegalovirus exposure and HLA in healthy donors. PCR was performed using 60 Vbeta and 13 Jbeta primers. TCRdb's table, derived via immunoSEQ multiplex PCR, lists solely in-frame clones and lacks some. The profile shows some 140,000 clones, 65% to 80% of them singletons. Sequenced: PBMCs. The TCR originated in a man between 35 and 55 years old in good health and CMV-seronegative.

The CDR3 sequence is CASSHDSGIAGANVLTF. As DNA, the CDR3 is TGCGCCAGCAGCCACGACTCAGGGATAGCTGGGGCCAACGTCCTGACTTTC. This rearrangement joins TRBV4-1 to TRBJ2-6; D may be TRBD1 (5 bases). The ends were cut back, 3 bases at V and 2 bases at J, with 14 bases in the middle. This CDR3 region has 17 residues. Germline V gene lookup returns CDR1 MGHRA and CDR2 YSYEKL.